This is a list of T cell receptor beta chains from one sample in a study of blood T cell repertoires in COVID-19. Repertoires were generated with immunoSEQ multiplex PCR, while TCRdb's copy carries only in-frame clones and drops some. The sample holds roughly 250,000 clones, around nine tenths seen once. Sequencing used PBMCs or T cells enriched from blood (not recorded which). These receptors were obtained from a woman aged 45-60 years who had recovered from COVID-19. CDR3s include the opening cysteine and the closing phenylalanine or tryptophan. The D gene is left open where the match is weak. Clone sizes are given selectively: once, few, many, or a class where the clone is expanded.

j_call: TRBJ1-5
v_call: TRBV5-3
d_call: .
clone_size: once
cdr3_nt: TGTGCCAGAAGCTTGGTGGCAGGGCCTAATCAGCCCCAGCATTTT
cdr3_aa: CARSLVAGPNQPQHF

j_call: TRBJ2-2
v_call: TRBV6-4
d_call: TRBD1
clone_size: medium-sized
cdr3_nt: TGTGCCAGCAGTGAAGGACAGGACACCGGGGAGCTGTTTTTT
cdr3_aa: CASSEGQDTGELFF

j_call: TRBJ2-1
v_call: TRBV29-1
d_call: TRBD2
clone_size: .
cdr3_nt: TGCAGCGTTGAAGAGCCGGGAGCGGGAGGGAGGAATGAGCAGTTCTTC
cdr3_aa: CSVEEPGAGGRNEQFF

j_call: TRBJ2-7
v_call: TRBV5-1
d_call: .
clone_size: .
cdr3_nt: TGCGCCAGCAGCAAACAACGGGGGAACTACGAGCAGTACTTC
cdr3_aa: CASSKQRGNYEQYF

j_call: TRBJ1-1
v_call: TRBV3-1/TRBV3-2
d_call: .
clone_size: .
cdr3_nt: TGTGCCAGCAGCCAAGGCCCCGGGGGAGCTTTCTTT
cdr3_aa: CASSQGPGGAFF

j_call: TRBJ1-6
v_call: TRBV6-5
d_call: .
clone_size: .
cdr3_nt: TGTGCCAGCAGTTTGGGACTATTGGATCCCCTCCACTTT
cdr3_aa: CASSLGLLDPLHF

j_call: TRBJ2-3
v_call: TRBV12-3/TRBV12-4
d_call: TRBD2
clone_size: .
cdr3_nt: TGTGCCAGCAGTCAGGGGACTAGCGATACGCAGTATTTT
cdr3_aa: CASSQGTSDTQYF

j_call: TRBJ2-2
v_call: TRBV5-1
d_call: .
clone_size: .
cdr3_nt: TGCGCCAGCAGCTTGGCACTCGCTACGAACACCGGGGAGCTGTTTTTT
cdr3_aa: CASSLALATNTGELFF

j_call: TRBJ2-3
v_call: TRBV9
d_call: .
clone_size: .
cdr3_nt: TGTGCCAGCAGCGTAGTGGGCAGCACAGATACGCAGTATTTT
cdr3_aa: CASSVVGSTDTQYF

j_call: TRBJ2-2
v_call: TRBV3-1/TRBV3-2
d_call: TRBD1
clone_size: .
cdr3_nt: TGTGCCAGCAGCCCGCGGACAGGGGTGGGCACCGGGGAGCTGTTTTTT
cdr3_aa: CASSPRTGVGTGELFF

j_call: TRBJ1-1
v_call: TRBV6-5
d_call: .
clone_size: once
cdr3_nt: TGTGCCAGCAATTCGGGACACCTGAACACTGAAGCTTTCTTT
cdr3_aa: CASNSGHLNTEAFF

j_call: TRBJ2-5
v_call: TRBV5-1
d_call: .
clone_size: .
cdr3_nt: TGCGCCAGCAGCTTGGAGGCAGGGGCTTGGACCCAGTACTTC
cdr3_aa: CASSLEAGAWTQYF

j_call: TRBJ2-2
v_call: TRBV28
d_call: .
clone_size: .
cdr3_nt: TGTGCCAGCAGTCCCCGAACCGGGACAGGGGAGCTGTTTTTT
cdr3_aa: CASSPRTGTGELFF

j_call: TRBJ1-5
v_call: TRBV7-2
d_call: TRBD1
clone_size: .
cdr3_nt: TGTGCCAGCAGCCCCGGACAGGGGGCGCGGCCCCAGCATTTT
cdr3_aa: CASSPGQGARPQHF

j_call: TRBJ2-2
v_call: TRBV11-2
d_call: TRBD2
clone_size: .
cdr3_nt: TGTGCCAGCAGCTTTAAGCGGGGACGACCCACCGGGGAGCTGTTTTTT
cdr3_aa: CASSFKRGRPTGELFF

j_call: TRBJ2-1
v_call: TRBV6-5
d_call: .
clone_size: .
cdr3_nt: TGTGCCAGCAGTCCCGTCTGGGGCCGGGATGAGCAGTTCTTC
cdr3_aa: CASSPVWGRDEQFF

j_call: TRBJ2-5
v_call: TRBV3-1/TRBV3-2
d_call: .
clone_size: .
cdr3_nt: TGTGCCAGCAGCCCCGATCGAGTGGTAGAGACCCAGTACTTC
cdr3_aa: CASSPDRVVETQYF

j_call: TRBJ1-2
v_call: TRBV6-2/TRBV6-3
d_call: .
clone_size: once
cdr3_nt: TGTGCCAGCAGTTACCCAGGTTACAGGAACTATGGCTACACCTTC
cdr3_aa: CASSYPGYRNYGYTF

j_call: TRBJ2-2
v_call: TRBV5-1
d_call: .
clone_size: .
cdr3_nt: TGCGCCAGCAGCCCACGCCAGGGGTTCACCGGGGAGCTGTTTTTT
cdr3_aa: CASSPRQGFTGELFF

j_call: TRBJ1-1
v_call: TRBV25-1
d_call: .
clone_size: .
cdr3_nt: TGTGCCAGCGCCACAGGTCCAGTCACTGAAGCTTTCTTT
cdr3_aa: CASATGPVTEAFF

j_call: TRBJ2-1
v_call: TRBV21-1
d_call: .
clone_size: .
cdr3_nt: TGTGCCAGCAGCAAATGTGAGACTAGCGGCACGGATGAGCAGTTCTTC
cdr3_aa: CASSKCETSGTDEQFF

j_call: TRBJ2-3
v_call: TRBV10-2
d_call: .
clone_size: .
cdr3_nt: TGCGCCAGCAGCCATGACGGACAAGATACGCAGTATTTT
cdr3_aa: CASSHDGQDTQYF

j_call: TRBJ1-1
v_call: TRBV12-5
d_call: TRBD1
clone_size: once
cdr3_nt: TGTGCTAGTGGTTTGACTCGAGGGGGCCTCGGCCTCACTGAAGCTTTCTTT
cdr3_aa: CASGLTRGGLGLTEAFF

j_call: TRBJ2-4
v_call: TRBV9
d_call: .
clone_size: few
cdr3_nt: TGTGCCAGCAGCACAGGAGCGCAGGGGGCCAAAAACATTCAGTACTTC
cdr3_aa: CASSTGAQGAKNIQYF

j_call: TRBJ2-7
v_call: TRBV5-6
d_call: TRBD2
clone_size: few
cdr3_nt: TGTGCCAGCAGCCCCATAGCGGGAGGCTCCTACGAGCAGTACTTC
cdr3_aa: CASSPIAGGSYEQYF

j_call: TRBJ2-5
v_call: TRBV29-1
d_call: .
clone_size: .
cdr3_nt: TGCAGCGTCCAGAGGGACTTACAAGAGACCCAGTACTTC
cdr3_aa: CSVQRDLQETQYF

j_call: TRBJ1-1
v_call: TRBV5-1
d_call: TRBD1
clone_size: .
cdr3_nt: TGCGCCAGCAGCCAGGGACAGGTGGGCACTGAAGCTTTCTTT
cdr3_aa: CASSQGQVGTEAFF